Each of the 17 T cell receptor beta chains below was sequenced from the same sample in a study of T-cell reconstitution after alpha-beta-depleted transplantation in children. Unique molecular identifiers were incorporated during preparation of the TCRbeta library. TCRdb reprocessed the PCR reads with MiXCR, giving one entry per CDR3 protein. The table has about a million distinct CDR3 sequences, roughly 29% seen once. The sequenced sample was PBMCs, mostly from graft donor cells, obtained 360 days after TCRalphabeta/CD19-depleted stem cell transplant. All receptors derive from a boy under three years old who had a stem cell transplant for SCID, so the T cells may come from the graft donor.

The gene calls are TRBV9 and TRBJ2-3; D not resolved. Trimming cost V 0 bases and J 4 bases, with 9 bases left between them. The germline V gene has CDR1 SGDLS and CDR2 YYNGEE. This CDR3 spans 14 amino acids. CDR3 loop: CASSVDVISDTQYF. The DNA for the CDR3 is TGTGCCAGCAGCGTAGACGTTATTTCAGATACGCAGTATTTT. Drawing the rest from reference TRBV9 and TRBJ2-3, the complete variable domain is DSGVTQTPKHLITATGQRVTLRCSPRSGDLSVYWYQQSLDQGLQFLIQYYNGEERAKGNILERFSAQQFPDLHSELNLSSLELGDSALYFCASSVDVISDTQYFGPGTRLTVL.

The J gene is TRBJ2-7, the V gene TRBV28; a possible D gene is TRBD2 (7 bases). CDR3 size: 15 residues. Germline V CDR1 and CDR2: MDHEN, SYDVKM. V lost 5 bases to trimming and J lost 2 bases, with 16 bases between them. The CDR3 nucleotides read TGTGCCAGCAGTAGCGGGACACCCACCCCCTACGAGCAGTACTTC. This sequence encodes CASSSGTPTPYEQYF.

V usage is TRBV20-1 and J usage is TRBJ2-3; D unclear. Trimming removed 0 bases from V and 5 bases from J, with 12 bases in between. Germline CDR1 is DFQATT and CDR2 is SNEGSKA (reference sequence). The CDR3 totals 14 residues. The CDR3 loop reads CSARESVIRDTQYF. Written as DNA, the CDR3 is TGCAGTGCTAGAGAATCCGTTATCCGAGATACGCAGTATTTT.

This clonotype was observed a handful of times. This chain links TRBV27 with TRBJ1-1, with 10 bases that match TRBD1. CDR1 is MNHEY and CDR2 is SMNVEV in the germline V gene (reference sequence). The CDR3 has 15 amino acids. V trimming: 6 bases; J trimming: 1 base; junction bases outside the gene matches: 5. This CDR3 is CASRDRGDKNTEAFF. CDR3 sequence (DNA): TGTGCCAGCAGGGACAGGGGGGATAAGAACACTGAAGCTTTCTTT.

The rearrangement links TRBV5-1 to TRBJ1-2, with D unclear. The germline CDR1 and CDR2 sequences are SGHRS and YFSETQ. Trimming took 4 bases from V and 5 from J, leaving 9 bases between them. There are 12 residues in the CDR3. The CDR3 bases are TGCGCCAGCAGCGCAGGAGAGTATGGCTACACCTTC. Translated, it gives CASSAGEYGYTF.

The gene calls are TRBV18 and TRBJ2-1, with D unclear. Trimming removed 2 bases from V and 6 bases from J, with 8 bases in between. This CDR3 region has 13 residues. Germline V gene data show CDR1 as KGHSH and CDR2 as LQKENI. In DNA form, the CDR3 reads TGTGCCAGCTCACCAGGGAAAAGCAATGAGCAGTTCTTC. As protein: CASSPGKSNEQFF.

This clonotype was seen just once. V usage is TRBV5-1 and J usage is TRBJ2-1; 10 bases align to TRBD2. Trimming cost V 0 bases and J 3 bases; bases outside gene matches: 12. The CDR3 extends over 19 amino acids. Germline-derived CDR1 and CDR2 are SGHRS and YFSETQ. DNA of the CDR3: TGCGCCAGCAGCTTGGAGAGGAGTCTAGCGGGGGCTCGCTACAATGAGCAGTTCTTC. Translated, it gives CASSLERSLAGARYNEQFF.

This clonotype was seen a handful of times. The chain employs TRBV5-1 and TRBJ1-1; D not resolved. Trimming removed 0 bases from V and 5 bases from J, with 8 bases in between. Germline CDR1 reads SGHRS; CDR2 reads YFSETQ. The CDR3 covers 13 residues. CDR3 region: CASSLGYGTEAFF. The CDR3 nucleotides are TGCGCCAGCAGCTTGGGGTATGGAACTGAAGCTTTCTTT.

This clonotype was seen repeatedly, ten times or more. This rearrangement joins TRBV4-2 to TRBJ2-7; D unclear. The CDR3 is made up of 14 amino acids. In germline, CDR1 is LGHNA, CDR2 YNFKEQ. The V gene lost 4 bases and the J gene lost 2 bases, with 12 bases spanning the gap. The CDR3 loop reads CASSLRTAPYEQYF. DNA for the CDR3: TGTGCCAGCAGCCTGCGGACCGCCCCCTACGAGCAGTACTTC.

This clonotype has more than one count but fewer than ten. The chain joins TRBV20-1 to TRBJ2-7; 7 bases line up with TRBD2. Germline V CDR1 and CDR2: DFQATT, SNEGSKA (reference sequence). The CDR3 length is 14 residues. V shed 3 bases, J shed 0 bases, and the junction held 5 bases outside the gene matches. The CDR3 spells CSASLRGYSYEQYF. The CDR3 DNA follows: TGCAGTGCTAGTTTGCGGGGGTACTCCTACGAGCAGTACTTC.

The CDR3 sequence: CASSLTDTLGTEAFF. DNA for the CDR3: TGTGCCAGCAGCTTAACGGACACCCTGGGCACTGAAGCTTTCTTT. The chain recombines TRBV5-6 with TRBJ1-1; D is possibly TRBD1 (5 bases). Looked up from germline, CDR1 is SGHDT and CDR2 is YYEEEE. The CDR3 loop spans 15 amino acids. Trimming removed 2 bases from V and 4 bases from J, with 15 bases in between. Full variable domain (missing parts from reference TRBV5-6 and TRBJ1-1): DAGVTQSPTHLIKTRGQQVTLRCSPKSGHDTVSWYQQALGQGPQFIFQYYEEEERQRGNFPDRFSGHQFPNYSSELNVNALLLGDSALYLCASSLTDTLGTEAFFGQGTRLTVV.

The CDR3 region is CASSLVGSGEQFF. The CDR3 DNA is TGCGCCAGCAGCTTGGTCGGATCCGGGGAGCAGTTCTTC. V and J are TRBV5-1 and TRBJ2-1, with unresolved D. The ends were cut back, 0 bases at V and 10 bases at J, with 11 bases in the middle. The CDR3 runs 13 residues. From germline, CDR1 is SGHRS and CDR2 YFSETQ.

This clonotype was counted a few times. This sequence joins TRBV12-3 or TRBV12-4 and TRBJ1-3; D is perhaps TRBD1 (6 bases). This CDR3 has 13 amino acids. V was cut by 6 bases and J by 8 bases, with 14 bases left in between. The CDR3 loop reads CASSFFPGDTIYF. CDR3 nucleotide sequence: TGTGCCAGCAGCTTCTTTCCAGGGGACACCATATATTTT.

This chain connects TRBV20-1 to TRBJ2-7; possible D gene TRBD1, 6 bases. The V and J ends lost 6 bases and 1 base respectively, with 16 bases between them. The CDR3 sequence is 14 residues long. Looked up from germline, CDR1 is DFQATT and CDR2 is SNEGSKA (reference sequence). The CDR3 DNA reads TGCAGTGCGTGGACTCAGGGGAAGTCCTACGAGCAGTACTTC. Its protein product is CSAWTQGKSYEQYF.

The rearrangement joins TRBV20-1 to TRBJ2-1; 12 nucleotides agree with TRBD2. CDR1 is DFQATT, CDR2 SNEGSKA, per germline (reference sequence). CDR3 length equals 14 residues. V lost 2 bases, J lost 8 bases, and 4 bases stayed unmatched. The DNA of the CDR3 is TGCAGTGCTAGACTAGCGGGGGGGATGGATGAGCAGTTCTTC. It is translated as CSARLAGGMDEQFF.

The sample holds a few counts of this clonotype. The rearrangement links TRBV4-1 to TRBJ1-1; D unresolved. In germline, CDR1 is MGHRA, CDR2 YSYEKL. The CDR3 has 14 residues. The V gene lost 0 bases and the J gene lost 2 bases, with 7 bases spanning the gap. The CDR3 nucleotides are TGCGCCAGCAGCCAAGAGATACTTAACACTGAAGCTTTCTTT. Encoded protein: CASSQEILNTEAFF.

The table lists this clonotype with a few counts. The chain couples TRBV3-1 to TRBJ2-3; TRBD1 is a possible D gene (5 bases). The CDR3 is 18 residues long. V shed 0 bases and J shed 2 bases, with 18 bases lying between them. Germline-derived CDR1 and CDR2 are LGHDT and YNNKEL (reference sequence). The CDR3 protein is CASSQEGRGSLLTDTQYF. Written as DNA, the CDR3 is TGTGCCAGCAGCCAAGAAGGTAGGGGTAGCTTGCTCACAGATACGCAGTATTTT.